The next 23 T cell receptor beta chains were all read from a single sample in a study of blood T cell repertoires in COVID-19. Sequenced by immunoSEQ multiplex PCR; TCRdb stores in-frame clones only, minus some. The sample yields about 160,000 clones, approximately 90% seen once. Sequenced: PBMCs or T cells enriched from blood (not recorded which). The source is a woman in her forties or fifties who had recovered from COVID-19.

The J gene is TRBJ1-2, the V gene TRBV19; a possible D gene is TRBD1 (5 bases). The V gene's germline CDR1 is LNHDA and CDR2 SQIVND (reference sequence). The CDR3 is 14 amino acids. V lost 0 bases and J lost 4, with 9 bases in between. In DNA form, the CDR3 reads TGTGCCAGTAGTATAGAATCCGACAGCTATGGCTACACCTTC. It encodes CASSIESDSYGYTF.

V and J are TRBV30 and TRBJ1-4; D perhaps matches TRBD1 (5 bases). CDR1 and CDR2 (germline): GTSNPN, SVGIG (reference sequence). The CDR3 covers 14 residues. V was trimmed by 3 bases and J by 8 bases, leaving 16 bases between them. This CDR3 is CAWSLGGAGEKLFF. The CDR3 bases are TGTGCCTGGAGCCTAGGAGGGGCCGGGGAAAAACTGTTTTTT.

The chain has TRBV4-1 and TRBJ2-7; 11 bases line up with TRBD2. Germline trimming cut 2 bases from V and 3 bases from J; bases unmatched to any gene: 3. Germline V gene data show CDR1 as MGHRA and CDR2 as YSYEKL. The CDR3 consists of 15 residues. The CDR3 loop reads CASSQTGTSGYEQYF. As DNA, the CDR3 is TGCGCCAGCAGCCAAACCGGGACTAGCGGCTACGAGCAGTACTTC.

V gene TRBV7-9 combines with J gene TRBJ1-1, with D hard to call. Trimming cost V 5 bases and J 3 bases, with 13 bases left between them. The CDR3 sequence is 14 residues long. Germline loops: CDR1 SEHNR, CDR2 FQNEAQ (reference sequence). The CDR3 region has the DNA TGTGCCAGCAGCCCCACAGTTGTGGACACTGAAGCTTTCTTT. This sequence encodes CASSPTVVDTEAFF.

The chain combines TRBV9 with TRBJ2-3; 8 positions match TRBD2. Germline loops: CDR1 SGDLS, CDR2 YYNGEE. The CDR3 is 15 residues long. The trim removed 5 bases at V and 4 bases at J, leaving 9 bases unmatched. The CDR3 sequence is CASRGNRGGPDTQYF. The CDR3, as DNA: TGTGCCAGCAGGGGGAACCGGGGGGGCCCAGATACGCAGTATTTT.

The CDR3 is CASSLRRDRVYTEAFF. CDR3 sequence (DNA): TGTGCCAGCAGCTTGAGGAGGGATCGAGTCTACACTGAAGCTTTCTTT. The chain is built from TRBV5-6 and TRBJ1-1; D remains ambiguous. Germline CDR1 is SGHDT and CDR2 is YYEEEE. The CDR3 is made up of 16 amino acids. V shed 1 base and J shed 3 bases, with 16 bases lying between them.

The chain is built from TRBV11-2 and TRBJ1-5; D call uncertain. Trimming took off 2 bases at V and 4 bases at J, with 6 bases between the two ends. CDR1 and CDR2 (germline): SGHAT, FQNNGV. The CDR3 covers 13 residues. CDR3 in amino acids: CASSLLRNQPQHF. In DNA form, the CDR3 reads TGTGCCAGCAGCTTACTCAGAAATCAGCCCCAGCATTTT. Full variable domain (outside the CDR3, taken from reference TRBV11-2 and TRBJ1-5): EAGVAQSPRYKIIEKRQSVAFWCNPISGHATLYWYQQILGQGPKLLIQFQNNGVVDDSQLPKDRFSAERLKGVDSTLKIQPAKLEDSAVYLCASSLLRNQPQHFGDGTRLSIL.

V is TRBV27 and J is TRBJ1-5; no clear D gene. The CDR3 consists of 14 residues. Germline-derived CDR1 and CDR2 are MNHEY and SMNVEV (reference sequence). Deletions cut 6 bases from V and 0 bases from J, with 9 bases between. This CDR3 reads CASRGRNSNQPQHF. The CDR3 DNA is TGTGCCAGCAGGGGGAGAAATAGCAATCAGCCCCAGCATTTT.

This chain's CDR3 is CASSQDLDYRVGFHF. As DNA, the CDR3 is TGCGCCAGCAGCCAAGATCTGGATTACAGGGTTGGATTCCACTTT. The chain uses TRBV4-3 and TRBJ1-6, with D perhaps TRBD1 (6 bases). V was trimmed by 0 bases and J by 17 bases, leaving 20 bases between them. This CDR3 is 15 amino acids long. Germline V gene lookup returns CDR1 LGHNA and CDR2 YSLEER.

Details on this clone: Mismatch with germline at one junction end may stem from a read error. V is TRBV30 and J is TRBJ2-7, with TRBD1 matching over 7 bases. CDR1 is GTSNPN, CDR2 SVGIG, per germline (reference sequence). The CDR3 loop spans 13 amino acids. CDR3 protein: CAWSVRDRGIQNF. Written as DNA, the CDR3 is TGTGCCTGGAGTGTAAGGGACAGAGGGATCCAAAACTTC.

The chain has TRBV6-5 and TRBJ2-7, with 7 bases identical to TRBD1. Losses at the gene ends were 0 bases for V and 0 bases for J; bases not matched to a gene: 2. The germline V gene has CDR1 MNHEY and CDR2 SVGAGI. The CDR3 is 15 residues long. CDR3 coding DNA: TGTGCCAGCAGTTACTCCGGGACAGCCTCCTACGAGCAGTACTTC. This gives the protein CASSYSGTASYEQYF.

This chain connects TRBV29-1 to TRBJ1-2; 12 bases map to TRBD1. Germline CDR1 and CDR2: SQVTM and ANQGSEA. V shed 4 bases and J 3 bases; nucleotides not matched to a gene: 21. The CDR3 has 20 amino acids. CDR3 residues: CSVAEMSVGGQGAVYYGYTF. The CDR3 DNA reads as TGCAGCGTTGCTGAAATGAGCGTTGGGGGACAGGGGGCGGTTTACTATGGCTACACCTTC.

A note on this clone: One junction end does not reproduce the germline sequence, and a read error may be involved. The chain links TRBV14 to TRBJ1-1; a weak D match, TRBD1 (6 bases). Germline V gene lookup returns CDR1 SGHDN and CDR2 FVKESK. This CDR3 has 15 amino acids. CDR3: CASSSRGRDTPGLDF. In DNA form, the CDR3 reads TGTGCCAGCAGCTCACGGGGGAGGGACACCCCTGGGCTTGACTTT.

The rearrangement joins TRBV20-1 to TRBJ1-4; possibly TRBD1 for D (5 bases). The CDR3 runs 14 residues. Germline V gives CDR1 DFQATT, CDR2 SNEGSKA (reference sequence). The ends were cut back, 3 bases at V and 8 bases at J, with 16 bases in the middle. The CDR3 protein is CSASQWGDGEKLFF. In DNA, the CDR3 is TGCAGTGCTAGTCAGTGGGGGGATGGAGAAAAACTGTTTTTT.

The rearrangement uses TRBV7-2 and TRBJ1-1; the match to TRBD1 covers 9 bases. The CDR3 loop spans 16 amino acids. The V gene end was trimmed by 5 bases and the J gene end by 4 bases; junction bases not matched to a gene: 11. From germline, CDR1 is SGHTA and CDR2 FQGNSA. The CDR3 sequence: CASSLPGDRASTEAFF. The CDR3 region has the DNA TGTGCCAGCAGCCTACCGGGGGACAGGGCTTCCACTGAAGCTTTCTTT.

The J gene is TRBJ2-7, the V gene TRBV12-5; tentative D call: TRBD1 (6 bases). Germline CDR1 and CDR2: LGHNT and FRNRAP. The CDR3 sequence is 13 residues long. The V end lost 6 bases, the J end lost 6 bases, and 15 bases lay between the germline ends. The CDR3 DNA sequence: TGTGCTAGTGGCACCCAATACAGGGTCGAGCAGTACTTC. Translating it yields CASGTQYRVEQYF.

This chain connects TRBV5-4 to TRBJ2-2, with D possibly being TRBD2 (7 bases). The CDR3 runs 14 residues. CDR1 is SGHNT and CDR2 is YYREEE in the germline V gene (reference sequence). V lost 9 bases and J 0 bases, leaving 12 bases between the germline ends. CDR3 protein: CATRGAANTGELFF. The CDR3 DNA is TGTGCCACCCGGGGGGCAGCGAACACCGGGGAGCTGTTTTTT.

V and J are TRBV28 and TRBJ2-7, with 12 bases that match TRBD1. V lost 8 bases, J lost 4 bases, and 3 bases stayed unmatched. The CDR3 is 13 amino acids. In germline, CDR1 is MDHEN, CDR2 SYDVKM. For the CDR3, the DNA is TGTGCCAGCCGGGGACAGGGGGCTTACGAGCAGTACTTC. Encoded protein: CASRGQGAYEQYF.

This clone has a handful of counts. V and J are TRBV30 and TRBJ2-7; unclear D gene. Per germline, CDR1 GTSNPN and CDR2 SVGIG (reference sequence). This CDR3 is 14 amino acids long. V lost 1 base and J 3 bases, leaving 13 bases between the germline ends. The CDR3 DNA follows: TGTGCCTGGAGTGCAGGCCGTCAAGTCTACGAGCAGTACTTC. Translated: CAWSAGRQVYEQYF.

The chain recombines TRBV5-6 with TRBJ1-2; possible D gene TRBD1, 5 bases. The germline gives CDR1 SGHDT, CDR2 YYEEEE. This CDR3 has 15 amino acids. V was clipped by 1 base and J by 3 bases, with 13 bases between them. CDR3 residues: CASSLRGREDYGYTF. In DNA form, the CDR3 reads TGTGCCAGCAGCTTGAGGGGCAGGGAGGACTATGGCTACACCTTC. The entire variable domain, with the rest obtained from reference TRBV5-6 and TRBJ1-2, is as follows: DAGVTQSPTHLIKTRGQQVTLRCSPKSGHDTVSWYQQALGQGPQFIFQYYEEEERQRGNFPDRFSGHQFPNYSSELNVNALLLGDSALYLCASSLRGREDYGYTFGSGTRLTVV.

V and J are TRBV14 and TRBJ2-1, with TRBD1 matching 12 bases. The CDR3 contains 17 residues. V lost 3 bases, J lost 7 bases, and 10 bases stayed unmatched. Germline values: CDR1 SGHDN, CDR2 FVKESK. The CDR3: CASSQYQGQGATNEQFF. CDR3 coding DNA: TGTGCCAGCAGCCAGTACCAGGGACAGGGGGCAACTAATGAGCAGTTCTTC. The full variable domain, with the rest looked up from reference TRBV14 and TRBJ2-1, is EAGVTQFPSHSVIEKGQTVTLRCDPISGHDNLYWYRRVMGKEIKFLLHFVKESKQDESGMPNNRFLAERTGGTYSTLKVQPAELEDSGVYFCASSQYQGQGATNEQFFGPGTRLTVL.

The rearrangement uses TRBV9 and TRBJ1-1; maybe TRBD1 (5 bases). Germline V gene data show CDR1 as SGDLS and CDR2 as YYNGEE. The CDR3 covers 15 residues. V was clipped by 0 bases and J by 5 bases, with 14 bases between them. This chain's CDR3 is CASSVGPRVGTEAFF. The DNA of the CDR3 is TGTGCCAGCAGCGTAGGGCCCAGGGTCGGTACTGAAGCTTTCTTT.

The chain joins TRBV5-6 to TRBJ1-2; TRBD1 agrees at 11 bases. With 4 bases clipped from V and 3 bases from J, the junction kept 8 bases outside the gene matches. CDR3 size: 16 residues. Germline CDR1 and CDR2: SGHDT and YYEEEE. CDR3 coding DNA: TGTGCCAGCAGCGCGAACCCGGGACAGGGGGACTATGGCTACACCTTC. Amino acid sequence: CASSANPGQGDYGYTF.